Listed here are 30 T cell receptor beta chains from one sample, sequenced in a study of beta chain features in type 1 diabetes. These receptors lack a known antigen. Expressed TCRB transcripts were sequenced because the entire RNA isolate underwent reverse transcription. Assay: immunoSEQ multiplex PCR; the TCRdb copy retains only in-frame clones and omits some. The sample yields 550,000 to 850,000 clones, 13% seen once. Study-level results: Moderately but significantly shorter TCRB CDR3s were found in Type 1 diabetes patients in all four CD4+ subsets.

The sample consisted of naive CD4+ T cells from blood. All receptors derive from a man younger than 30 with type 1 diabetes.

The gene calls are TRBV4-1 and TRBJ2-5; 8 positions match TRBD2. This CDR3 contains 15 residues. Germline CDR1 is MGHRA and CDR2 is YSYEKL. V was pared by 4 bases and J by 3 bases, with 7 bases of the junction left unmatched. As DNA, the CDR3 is TGCGCCAGCAGCCCCGTCGGTAGCGGGAAAGAGACCCAGTACTTC. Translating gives CASSPVGSGKETQYF.

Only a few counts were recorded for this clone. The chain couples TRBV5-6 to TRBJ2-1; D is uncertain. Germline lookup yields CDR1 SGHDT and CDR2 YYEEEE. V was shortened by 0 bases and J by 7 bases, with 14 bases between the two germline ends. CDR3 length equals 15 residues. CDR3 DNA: TGTGCCAGCAGCTTGGAGGGTTCTGGTACGAATGAGCAGTTCTTC. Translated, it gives CASSLEGSGTNEQFF. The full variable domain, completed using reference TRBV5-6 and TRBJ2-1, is DAGVTQSPTHLIKTRGQQVTLRCSPKSGHDTVSWYQQALGQGPQFIFQYYEEEERQRGNFPDRFSGHQFPNYSSELNVNALLLGDSALYLCASSLEGSGTNEQFFGPGTRLTVL.

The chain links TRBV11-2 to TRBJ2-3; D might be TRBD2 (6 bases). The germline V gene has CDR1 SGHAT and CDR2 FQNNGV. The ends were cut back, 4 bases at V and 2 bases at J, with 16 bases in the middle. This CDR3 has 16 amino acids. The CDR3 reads CASSSRSGVVTDTQYF. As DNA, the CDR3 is TGTGCCAGCAGCTCCCGATCGGGGGTTGTCACAGATACGCAGTATTTT.

The CDR3 is CASSGVLTGVGYTF. The CDR3 nucleotides read TGTGCCAGCAGCGGGGTTCTGACAGGGGTAGGCTACACCTTC. The J gene is TRBJ1-2, the V gene TRBV2; 8 nucleotides match TRBD1. Germline V CDR1 and CDR2: SNHLY, FYNNEI. Trimming took 6 bases from V and 8 from J; bases not matched to a gene: 11. This CDR3 has 14 residues. Full variable domain (remainder filled in from reference TRBV2 and TRBJ1-2): EPEVTQTPSHQVTQMGQEVILRCVPISNHLYFYWYRQILGQKVEFLVSFYNNEISEKSEIFDDQFSVERPDGSNFTLKIRSTKLEDSAMYFCASSGVLTGVGYTFGSGTRLTVV.

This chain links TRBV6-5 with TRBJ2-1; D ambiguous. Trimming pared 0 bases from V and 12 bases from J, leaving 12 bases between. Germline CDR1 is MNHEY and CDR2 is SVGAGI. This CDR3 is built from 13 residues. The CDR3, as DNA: TGTGCCAGCAGTTACTCGAACGGGTACGGGCAGTTCTTC. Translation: CASSYSNGYGQFF.

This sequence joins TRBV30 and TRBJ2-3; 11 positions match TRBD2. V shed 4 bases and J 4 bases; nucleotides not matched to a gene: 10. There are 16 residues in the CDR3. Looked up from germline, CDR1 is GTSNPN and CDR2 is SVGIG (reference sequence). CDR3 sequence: CAWMLAGGQWSDTQYF. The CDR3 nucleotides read TGTGCCTGGATGTTAGCGGGGGGGCAGTGGTCAGATACGCAGTATTTT.

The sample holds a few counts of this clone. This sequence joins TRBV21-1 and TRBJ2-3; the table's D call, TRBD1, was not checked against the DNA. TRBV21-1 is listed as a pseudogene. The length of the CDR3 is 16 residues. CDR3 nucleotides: TGTGCCAGCAGCAAAGACTTTCGGACAGCACCAGATACGCAGTATTTT. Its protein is CASSKDFRTAPDTQYF.

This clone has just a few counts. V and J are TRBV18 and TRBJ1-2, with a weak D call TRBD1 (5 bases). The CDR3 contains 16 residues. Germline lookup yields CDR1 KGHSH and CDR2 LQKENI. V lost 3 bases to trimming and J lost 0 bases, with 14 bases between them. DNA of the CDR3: TGTGCCAGCTCACCCCTTGAGCTGGGGGCTAACTATGGCTACACCTTC. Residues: CASSPLELGANYGYTF.

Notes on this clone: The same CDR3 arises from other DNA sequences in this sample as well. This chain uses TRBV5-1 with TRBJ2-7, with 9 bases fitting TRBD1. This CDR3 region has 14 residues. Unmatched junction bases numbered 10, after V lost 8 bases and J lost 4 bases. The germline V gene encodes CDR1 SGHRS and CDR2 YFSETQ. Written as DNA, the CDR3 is TGCGCCAGTGGACCGGGACAGGGAACATACGAGCAGTACTTC. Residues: CASGPGQGTYEQYF.

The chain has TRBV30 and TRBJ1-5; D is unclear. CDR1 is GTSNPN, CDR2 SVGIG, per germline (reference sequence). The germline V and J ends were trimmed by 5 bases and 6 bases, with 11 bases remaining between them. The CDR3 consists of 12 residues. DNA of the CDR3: TGTGCCTGGTCCTTGGCTGGTCAGCCCCAGCATTTT. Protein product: CAWSLAGQPQHF.

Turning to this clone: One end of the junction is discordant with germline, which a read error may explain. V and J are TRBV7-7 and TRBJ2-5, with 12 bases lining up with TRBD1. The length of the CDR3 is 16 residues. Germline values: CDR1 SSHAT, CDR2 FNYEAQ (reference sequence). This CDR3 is CASSQGTGGSQETQYF. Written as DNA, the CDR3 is TGTGCTAGCAGCCAAGGGACAGGGGGCAGCCAAGAGACCCAGTACTTC. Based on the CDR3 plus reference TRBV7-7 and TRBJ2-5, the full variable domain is GAGVSQSPRYKVTKRGQDVTLRCDPISSHATLYWYQQALGQGPEFLTYFNYEAQPDKSGLPSDRFSAERPEGSISTLTIQRTEQRDSAMYRCASSQGTGGSQETQYFGPGTRLLVL.

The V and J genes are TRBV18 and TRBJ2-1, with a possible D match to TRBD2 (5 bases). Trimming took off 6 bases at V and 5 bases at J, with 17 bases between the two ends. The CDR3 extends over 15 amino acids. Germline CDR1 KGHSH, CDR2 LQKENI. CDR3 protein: CASSPLATSDNEQFF. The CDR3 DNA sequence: TGTGCCAGCTCGCCTCTAGCAACGAGTGACAATGAGCAGTTCTTC.

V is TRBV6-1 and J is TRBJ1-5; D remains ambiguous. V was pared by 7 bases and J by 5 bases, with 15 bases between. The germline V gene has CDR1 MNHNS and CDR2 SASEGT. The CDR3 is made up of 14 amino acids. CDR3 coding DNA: TGTGCCAGCACACAGCCGTGGGGAGATCAGCCCCAGCATTTT. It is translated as CASTQPWGDQPQHF.

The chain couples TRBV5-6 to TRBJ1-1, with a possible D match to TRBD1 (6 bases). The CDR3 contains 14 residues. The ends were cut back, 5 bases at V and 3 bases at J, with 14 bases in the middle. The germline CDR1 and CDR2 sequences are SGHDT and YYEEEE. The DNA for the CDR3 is TGTGCCAGCAGTAGCACAGGGAAGGACACTGAAGCTTTCTTT. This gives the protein CASSSTGKDTEAFF. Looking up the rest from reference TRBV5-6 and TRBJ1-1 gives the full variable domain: DAGVTQSPTHLIKTRGQQVTLRCSPKSGHDTVSWYQQALGQGPQFIFQYYEEEERQRGNFPDRFSGHQFPNYSSELNVNALLLGDSALYLCASSSTGKDTEAFFGQGTRLTVV.

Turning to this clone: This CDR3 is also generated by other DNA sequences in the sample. In DNA, the CDR3 is TGTGCCAGCGGCACAGATACGCAGTATTTT. As protein: CASGTDTQYF. This chain joins TRBV27 and TRBJ2-3; no clear D gene. V was shortened by 8 bases and J by 1 base, with 1 base between the two germline ends. Germline CDR1 reads MNHEY; CDR2 reads SMNVEV (reference sequence). CDR3 length: 10 residues.

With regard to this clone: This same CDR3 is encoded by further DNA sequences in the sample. The chain's CDR3 is CASSLLGLNTEAFF. CDR3 bases: TGTGCCAGCAGCCTCCTCGGGCTGAACACTGAAGCTTTCTTT. The chain uses TRBV7-3 and TRBJ1-1; D unclear. The CDR3 loop spans 14 amino acids. Per germline, CDR1 SGHTA and CDR2 FQGTGA. The V end was cut by 5 bases, the J end by 0 bases, with 10 bases between.

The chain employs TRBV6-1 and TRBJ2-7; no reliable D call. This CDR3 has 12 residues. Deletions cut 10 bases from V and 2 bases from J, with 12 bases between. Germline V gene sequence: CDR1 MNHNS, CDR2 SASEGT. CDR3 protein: CATQVHPYEQYF. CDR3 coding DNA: TGTGCCACCCAAGTTCACCCCTACGAGCAGTACTTC.

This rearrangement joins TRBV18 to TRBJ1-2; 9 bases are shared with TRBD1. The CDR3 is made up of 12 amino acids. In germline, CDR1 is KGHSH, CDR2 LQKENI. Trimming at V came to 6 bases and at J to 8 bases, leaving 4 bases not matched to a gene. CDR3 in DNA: TGTGCCAGCTCCCGGGACAGGGACGGCTACACCTTC. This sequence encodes CASSRDRDGYTF.

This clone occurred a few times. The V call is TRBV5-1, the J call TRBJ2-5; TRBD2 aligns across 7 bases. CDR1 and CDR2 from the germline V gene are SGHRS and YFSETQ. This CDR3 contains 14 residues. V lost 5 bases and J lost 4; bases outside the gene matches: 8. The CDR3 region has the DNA TGCGCCAGCAGTCCTAGTTCGGGGGGAGAGACCCAGTACTTC. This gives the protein CASSPSSGGETQYF.

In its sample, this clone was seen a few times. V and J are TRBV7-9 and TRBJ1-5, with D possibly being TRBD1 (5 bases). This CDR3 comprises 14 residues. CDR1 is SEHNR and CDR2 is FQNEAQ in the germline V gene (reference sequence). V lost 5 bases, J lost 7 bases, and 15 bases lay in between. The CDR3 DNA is TGTGCCAGCAGCCCCGGAGAATGGGACCAGCCCCAGCATTTT. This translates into CASSPGEWDQPQHF.

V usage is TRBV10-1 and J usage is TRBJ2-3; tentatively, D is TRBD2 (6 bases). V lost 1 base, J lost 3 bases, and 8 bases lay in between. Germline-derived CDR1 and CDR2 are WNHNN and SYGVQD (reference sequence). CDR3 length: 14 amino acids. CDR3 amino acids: CASSEWGETDTQYF. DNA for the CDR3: TGCGCCAGCAGTGAGTGGGGGGAAACAGATACGCAGTATTTT.

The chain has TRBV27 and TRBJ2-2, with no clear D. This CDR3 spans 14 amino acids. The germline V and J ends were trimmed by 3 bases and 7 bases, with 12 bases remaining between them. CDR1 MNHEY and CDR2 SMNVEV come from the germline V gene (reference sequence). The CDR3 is CASSLIQVRGELFF. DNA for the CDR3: TGTGCCAGCAGTTTGATCCAGGTTCGCGGGGAGCTGTTTTTT.

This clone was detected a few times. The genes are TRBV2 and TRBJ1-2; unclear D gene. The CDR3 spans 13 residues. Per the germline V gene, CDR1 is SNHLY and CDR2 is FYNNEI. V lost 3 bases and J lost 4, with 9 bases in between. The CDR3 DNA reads TGTGCCAGCAGTGACGGACGGACCTATGGCTACACCTTC. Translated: CASSDGRTYGYTF.

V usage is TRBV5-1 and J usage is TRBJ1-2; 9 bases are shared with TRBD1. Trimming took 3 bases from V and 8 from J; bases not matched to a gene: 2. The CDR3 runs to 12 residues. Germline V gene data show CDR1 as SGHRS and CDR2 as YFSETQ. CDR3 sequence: CASSWDREGYTF. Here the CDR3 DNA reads TGCGCCAGCAGCTGGGACAGGGAGGGCTACACCTTC.

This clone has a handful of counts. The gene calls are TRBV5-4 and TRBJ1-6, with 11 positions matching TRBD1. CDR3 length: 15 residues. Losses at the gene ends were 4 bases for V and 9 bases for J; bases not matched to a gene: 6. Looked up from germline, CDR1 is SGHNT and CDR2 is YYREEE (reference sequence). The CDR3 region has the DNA TGTGCCAGCAGCATTCCCGGACAGGGGGCTTCACCCCTCCACTTT. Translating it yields CASSIPGQGASPLHF.

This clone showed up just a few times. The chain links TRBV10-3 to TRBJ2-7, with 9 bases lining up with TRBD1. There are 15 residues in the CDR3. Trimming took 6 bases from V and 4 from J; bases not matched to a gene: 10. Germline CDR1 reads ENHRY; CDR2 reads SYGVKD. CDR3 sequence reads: CAIRGPGTGTYEQYF. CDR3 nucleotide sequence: TGTGCCATCAGGGGGCCTGGGACAGGGACTTACGAGCAGTACTTC.

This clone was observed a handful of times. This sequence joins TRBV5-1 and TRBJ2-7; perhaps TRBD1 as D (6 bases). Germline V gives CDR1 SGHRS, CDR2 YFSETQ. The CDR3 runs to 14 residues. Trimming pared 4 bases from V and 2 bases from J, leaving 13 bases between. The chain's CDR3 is CASSPTGTPYEQYF. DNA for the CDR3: TGCGCCAGCAGCCCTACAGGGACCCCCTACGAGCAGTACTTC.

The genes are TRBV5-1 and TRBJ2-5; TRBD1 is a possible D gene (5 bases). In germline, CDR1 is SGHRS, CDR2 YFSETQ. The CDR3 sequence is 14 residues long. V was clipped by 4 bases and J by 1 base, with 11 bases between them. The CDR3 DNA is TGCGCCAGCAGCCTGGACACTCCCCAAGAGACCCAGTACTTC. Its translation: CASSLDTPQETQYF.

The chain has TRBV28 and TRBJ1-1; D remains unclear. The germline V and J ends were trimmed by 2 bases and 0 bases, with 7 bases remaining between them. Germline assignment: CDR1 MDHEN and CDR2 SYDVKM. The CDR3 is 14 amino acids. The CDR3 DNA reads TGTGCCAGCAGTTTAAGTGGGATGAACACTGAAGCTTTCTTT. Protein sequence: CASSLSGMNTEAFF.

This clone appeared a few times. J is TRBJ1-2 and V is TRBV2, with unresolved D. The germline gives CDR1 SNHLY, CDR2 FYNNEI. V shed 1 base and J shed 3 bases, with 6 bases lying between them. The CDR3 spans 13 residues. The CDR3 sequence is CASSEGGDYGYTF. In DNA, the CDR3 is TGTGCCAGCAGTGAAGGAGGTGACTATGGCTACACCTTC.